The rows below give T cell receptor beta chains drawn from one sample of a study of early T cells in non-severe SARS-CoV-2 infection. TCRdb used MiXCR to reprocess the 5' RACE reads, holding one entry per CDR3 protein. The top ten clones hold approximately 16% of a sample with some 60,000 distinct CDR3 sequences, just under 9% of them seen once. The sample comprised whole blood. All receptors derive from an adult who was a healthcare worker with PCR-confirmed SARS-CoV-2 infection or an uninfected control (not recorded which). CDR3s include the opening cysteine and the closing phenylalanine or tryptophan. Each record gives: clone size, D gene, V gene, J gene, CDR3 protein, CDR3 DNA. D genes are given only for firm matches. Size is stated for part of the rows, as once, few or many counts, or as a class when the clone is expanded.

>many|NA|TRBV3-1|TRBJ2-5
CASSRETQYF
TGTGCCAGCAGCCGAGAGACCCAGTACTTC
>few|NA|TRBV12-3/TRBV12-4|TRBJ1-1
CASNQDRFGTEAFF
TGTGCCAGCAATCAAGACAGGTTCGGGACTGAAGCTTTCTTT
>many|NA|TRBV7-6|TRBJ2-3
CASRAMSTDTQYF
TGTGCCAGTCGGGCGATGAGCACAGATACGCAGTATTTT
>many|NA|TRBV5-1|TRBJ2-5
CASSLWVTGQETQYF
TGCGCCAGCAGCTTGTGGGTGACAGGCCAAGAGACCCAGTACTTC
>few|TRBD2|TRBV7-2|TRBJ2-1
CASSSTRAGGEQFF
TGTGCCAGCAGCTCTACCCGGGCGGGAGGTGAGCAGTTCTTC
>many|TRBD2|TRBV12-5|TRBJ2-1
CASGPSPGLAGGNEQFF
TGTGCTAGTGGCCCCTCACCGGGACTAGCGGGAGGAAACGAGCAGTTCTTC
>NA|TRBD2|TRBV4-2|TRBJ2-1
CASSQDPREGGEQFF
TGTGCCAGCAGCCAAGACCCGCGGGAGGGGGGTGAGCAGTTCTTC
>NA|TRBD2|TRBV20-1|TRBJ2-1
CSAPLAGGINEQFF
TGCAGTGCTCCTTTAGCGGGAGGGATCAATGAGCAGTTCTTC
>many|NA|TRBV20-1|TRBJ1-5
CSAIYGQSNQPQHF
TGCAGTGCTATCTACGGACAGAGCAATCAGCCCCAGCATTTT
>NA|TRBD1|TRBV6-1|TRBJ2-3
CASTKDRVKDTQYF
TGTGCCAGCACGAAGGACAGGGTAAAAGATACGCAGTATTTT
>many|TRBD1|TRBV7-2|TRBJ2-7
CASSYRDRGYEQYF
TGTGCCAGCAGCTACCGGGACAGGGGCTACGAGCAGTACTTC
>many|NA|TRBV29-1|TRBJ1-1
CSALSWAASNTEAFF
TGCAGCGCCCTATCTTGGGCAGCCTCTAACACTGAAGCTTTCTTT
>many|TRBD2|TRBV7-2|TRBJ2-1
CASSLKLAANEQFF
TGTGCCAGCAGCTTAAAACTAGCGGCAAATGAGCAGTTCTTC
>few|NA|TRBV9|TRBJ2-1
CASSATDTPGNEQFF
TGTGCCAGCAGCGCCACTGACACTCCTGGGAATGAGCAGTTCTTC
>few|TRBD1|TRBV9|TRBJ2-7
CASSVGGTGIPYEQYF
TGTGCCAGCAGCGTAGGAGGGACAGGGATCCCCTACGAGCAGTACTTC
>many|TRBD2|TRBV18|TRBJ2-2
CASSPDGLAGTGELFF
TGTGCCAGCTCACCGGATGGGCTAGCGGGCACCGGGGAGCTGTTTTTT
>many|NA|TRBV28|TRBJ1-6
CASSFLSVRGESSYNSPLHF
TGTGCCAGCAGTTTTCTGAGTGTTAGAGGGGAGAGCTCCTATAATTCACCCCTCCACTTT
>few|TRBD2|TRBV6-2/TRBV6-3|TRBJ2-3
CASRPHSGSGADTQYF
TGTGCCAGCAGACCTCATAGCGGGAGTGGGGCAGATACGCAGTATTTT
>NA|TRBD2|TRBV20-1|TRBJ2-1
CSARPGTRRGNEQFF
TGCAGTGCTAGACCAGGGACTAGAAGGGGCAATGAGCAGTTCTTC
>NA|TRBD2|TRBV28|TRBJ2-7
CASSLAGAREQYF
TGTGCCAGCAGCCTAGCGGGAGCCAGGGAGCAGTACTTC
>many|NA|TRBV7-9|TRBJ2-1
CASSPEGGMMVNEQFF
TGTGCCAGCAGCCCGGAGGGGGGGATGATGGTGAATGAGCAGTTCTTC
>NA|TRBD1|TRBV5-4|TRBJ2-7
CASSLARGQGTYEQYF
TGTGCCAGCAGCTTGGCCCGGGGACAGGGGACCTACGAGCAGTACTTC
>many|NA|TRBV3-1|TRBJ2-1
CASSQEIGSYNEQFF
TGTGCCAGCAGCCAAGAGATTGGCAGCTACAATGAGCAGTTCTTC
>NA|TRBD1|TRBV7-2|TRBJ1-2
CASSPKTGGGGYTF
TGTGCCAGCAGCCCAAAGACAGGGGGCGGTGGCTACACCTTC
>medium-sized|NA|TRBV2|TRBJ2-3
CASKGRDTQYF
TGTGCCAGTAAAGGCCGGGATACGCAGTATTTT
>many|TRBD2|TRBV19|TRBJ2-7
CASSDGRPYEQYF
TGTGCCAGTAGTGACGGGAGGCCATACGAGCAGTACTTC
>many|NA|TRBV6-2/TRBV6-3|TRBJ2-1
CASRDQTYNEQFF
TGTGCCAGCAGGGACCAAACCTACAATGAGCAGTTCTTC
>many|NA|TRBV4-1|TRBJ2-1
CASSQDPVESRVF
TGCGCCAGCAGCCAAGATCCGGTAGAAAGCAGGGTCTTC
>many|NA|TRBV6-1|TRBJ2-6
CASSEGSTGANVLTF
TGTGCCAGCAGTGAAGGGAGTACTGGGGCCAACGTCCTGACTTTC
>many|NA|TRBV20-1|TRBJ2-1
CSVPRPNVGLNEQFF
TGCAGTGTCCCCCGACCCAACGTTGGGTTGAATGAGCAGTTCTTC
>many|NA|TRBV5-1|TRBJ2-7
CASSLSGTHEQYF
TGCGCCAGCAGCTTGTCGGGGACCCACGAGCAGTACTTC
>NA|NA|TRBV19|TRBJ1-5
CASTTLGQDNQPQHF
TGTGCCAGTACCACATTAGGTCAGGACAATCAGCCCCAGCATTTT
>many|NA|TRBV7-6|TRBJ2-1
CASSGDVTSYNEQFF
TGTGCCAGCAGCGGGGACGTTACGTCCTACAATGAGCAGTTCTTC
>few|TRBD1|TRBV20-1|TRBJ2-7
CSAEGQGDFEQYF
TGCAGTGCTGAGGGACAGGGAGACTTCGAGCAGTACTTC
>many|NA|TRBV24-1|TRBJ2-7
CATSDHDPYEQYF
TGTGCCACCAGTGACCACGACCCATACGAGCAGTACTTC
>many|TRBD2|TRBV12-3/TRBV12-4|TRBJ2-2
CASSRLASGELFF
TGTGCCAGCAGCCGACTAGCCTCCGGGGAGCTGTTTTTT
>many|NA|TRBV7-3|TRBJ1-5
CASSLKTLHQPQHF
TGTGCCAGCAGCTTAAAAACCCTACATCAGCCCCAGCATTTT
>NA|NA|TRBV20-1|TRBJ2-3
CSASEGTSTDTQYF
TGCAGTGCTAGTGAAGGGACGAGCACAGATACGCAGTATTTT
>few|NA|TRBV6-1|TRBJ1-5
CASSEQGNYPQPQHF
TGTGCCAGCAGTGAACAGGGGAATTACCCGCAGCCCCAGCATTTT
>many|TRBD2|TRBV30|TRBJ2-3
CAWSVWTSDTDTQYF
TGTGCCTGGAGCGTATGGACTAGCGACACAGATACGCAGTATTTT
>many|NA|TRBV6-6|TRBJ1-2
CASSETGRGVYGYTF
TGTGCCAGCAGTGAAACAGGGCGAGGAGTCTATGGCTACACCTTC
>few|NA|TRBV6-2/TRBV6-3|TRBJ2-6
CASSPSGISSGANVLTF
TGTGCCAGCAGCCCGTCCGGAATCAGCTCTGGGGCCAACGTCCTGACTTTC
>few|NA|TRBV29-1|TRBJ1-1
CSALSGENTEAFF
TGCAGCGCTCTGAGTGGGGAGAACACTGAAGCTTTCTTT
>few|NA|TRBV28|TRBJ2-7
CASSTRVHEQYF
TGTGCCAGCAGCACCAGGGTGCACGAGCAGTACTTC
>NA|TRBD1|TRBV12-3/TRBV12-4|TRBJ1-6
CASSPEQGINSPLHF
TGTGCCAGCAGCCCAGAACAGGGGATTAATTCACCCCTCCACTTT